The sequence of this T cell receptor beta chain was determined in a study of early T cells in non-severe SARS-CoV-2 infection (dated by TCRdb to 2020 to 2023). For the study in its entirety: Because TCR sequencing was done on bulk RNA from unsorted whole blood, the alpha and beta chains could not be paired. What the work shows at the level of the full study, not this receptor alone: Matching against VDJdb was skewed toward anti-spike CD8 responses, likely underestimated virus-specific expansions, and missed private and CD4 specificities.

CDR1 is given as MNHEY and CDR2 as SMNVEV, both from the germline V gene (reference sequence). V lost 6 bases and J lost 1 base; the stretch between them is 21 bases long. The CDR3 covers 17 residues, taking in both the cysteine and the phenylalanine. The read is trimmed to its CDR3 DNA, 51 bases read in frame from base 1. Library generation was performed with 5' RACE. The run used a NextSeq 500. To correct for sequencing error and PCR bias, the TCR library protocol tagged individual cDNA molecules with unique molecular identifiers. Sequencing covered both TCR alpha and beta chains, and within each sample the abundances of alpha and beta sequences were tightly co-correlated. The study's own analysis went as follows. V gene, J gene and CDR3 annotation of TCR sequences was performed with Decombinator V4. TCRs were defined as expanded if a significant change between any two time points was detected under a Poisson model with p below 0.0001. Abundances of TCRs were expressed as counts per million after normalisation to the total number of TCRs sequenced in each sample. TRAV1-2 paired with TRAJ12, TRAJ20 or TRAJ33 defined MAIT TCRs, while TRAV10 paired with TRAJ18 defined iNKT TCRs. VDJdb, accessed 1 November 2021, was searched for CMV, EBV and SARS-CoV-2 annotated TCRs, with TCRs annotated for multiple antigens excluded. TCRdb trimmed public reads at Q25 via fastp, called clones via MiXCR and kept in-frame beta chains. Rows with a matching CDR3 protein are joined into one entry that keeps the most common DNA and genes. The V and J calls follow TCRdb's processing rather than the paper's. Counted in this sample were 55,000 to 75,000 distinct CDR3 sequences; roughly 8% of them appeared once. The ten most abundant clones make up about 3.2% of the sample.

Ten or more counts support this clonotype. The target of this receptor is not known. No base qualities exist here, and no much larger clone lies one base off it. Set within a cohort of healthcare workers in London, UK, this nested case-control study involved weekly PCR testing of nasopharyngeal swabs along with blood sampling. Healthcare workers were recruited during the week of the UK lockdown, between 23 and 31 March 2020, and followed weekly for up to roughly 15 weeks. The chain employs TRBV27 and TRBJ1-1; TRBD1 is a possible D gene, resting on 5 matching bases. The source is an adult who was a healthcare worker with PCR-confirmed SARS-CoV-2 infection or an uninfected control (not recorded which). What was sequenced was whole blood. Here is the DNA: TGTGCCAGCAGCCCCCTTGGGGTTAGGGGCACGAACACTGAAGCTTTCTTT. Translated, it reads CASSPLGVRGTNTEAFF.